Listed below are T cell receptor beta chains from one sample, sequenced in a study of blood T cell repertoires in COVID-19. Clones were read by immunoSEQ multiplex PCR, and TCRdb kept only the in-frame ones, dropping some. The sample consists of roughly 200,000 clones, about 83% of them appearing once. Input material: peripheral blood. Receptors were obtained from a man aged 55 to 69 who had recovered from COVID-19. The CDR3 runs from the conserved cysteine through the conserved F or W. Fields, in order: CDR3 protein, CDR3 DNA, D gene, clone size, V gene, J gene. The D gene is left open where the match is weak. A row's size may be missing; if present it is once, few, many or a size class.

CASSSLAGAYEQYF	TGTGCCAGCAGCTCTCTAGCGGGAGCCTACGAGCAGTACTTC	TRBD2	.	TRBV7-2	TRBJ2-7
CASSSQATNEKLFF	TGTGCCAGCAGCTCACAGGCAACTAATGAAAAACTGTTTTTT	.	once	TRBV7-2	TRBJ1-4
CASSLERGIYNEQFF	TGCGCCAGCAGCTTGGAGCGGGGGATCTACAATGAGCAGTTCTTC	TRBD2	.	TRBV5-1	TRBJ2-1
CASSPGTSGGGETQYF	TGCGCCAGCAGCCCGGGGACTAGCGGGGGAGGAGAGACCCAGTACTTC	TRBD2	.	TRBV5-1	TRBJ2-5
CAISNQGARDTEAFF	TGTGCCATCAGTAACCAGGGGGCGCGGGACACTGAAGCTTTCTTT	TRBD1	.	TRBV10-3	TRBJ1-1
CASSVVRNPTGELFF	TGTGCCAGCAGCGTTGTGCGGAACCCTACCGGGGAGCTGTTTTTT	.	.	TRBV9	TRBJ2-2
CATSRAQETQYF	TGTGCCACCAGCAGGGCACAAGAGACCCAGTACTTC	.	.	TRBV15	TRBJ2-5
CASSPWGQSTSGANVLTF	TGTGCCAGCAGTCCCTGGGGACAGTCCACCTCTGGGGCCAACGTCCTGACTTTC	TRBD1	.	TRBV28	TRBJ2-6
CASSPTNGAEQFF	TGTGCCAGCAGCCCGACGAACGGAGCTGAGCAGTTCTTC	.	.	TRBV3-1/TRBV3-2	TRBJ2-1
CASSLILLTEAFF	TGTGCCAGCAGCTTAATTTTACTCACTGAAGCTTTCTTT	.	.	TRBV5-5	TRBJ1-1
CSASAGQGNNQPQHF	TGCAGTGCTAGTGCGGGACAGGGGAACAATCAGCCCCAGCATTTT	TRBD1	.	TRBV20-1	TRBJ1-5
CASSRSTGGTEAFF	TGTGCCAGCTCACGTTCAACAGGGGGAACTGAAGCTTTCTTT	TRBD1	.	TRBV18	TRBJ1-1
CASSDGGSLYEQYF	TGCGCCAGCAGTGATGGCGGGAGTTTGTACGAGCAGTACTTC	TRBD2	.	TRBV10-1	TRBJ2-7
CASSPRNTADTEAFF	TGTGCCAGCTCACCGAGGAACACCGCGGACACTGAAGCTTTCTTT	.	.	TRBV18	TRBJ1-1
CASSQLGTGSYGYTF	TGTGCCAGTAGTCAACTGGGGACAGGGAGCTATGGCTACACCTTC	TRBD1	.	TRBV19	TRBJ1-2
CASSPNGEPQHF	TGTGCCAGCAGCCCTAACGGGGAGCCCCAGCATTTT	.	.	TRBV7-9	TRBJ1-5
CASSFLRFGNTIYF	TGTGCCAGCAGCTTCCTCAGATTCGGAAACACCATATATTTT	.	.	TRBV11-2	TRBJ1-3
CASTRSAGELFF	TGTGCCAGTACCCGCAGCGCCGGGGAGCTGTTTTTT	.	.	TRBV19	TRBJ2-2
CASSYRPGETQYF	TGTGCCAGCAGTTACCGTCCGGGGGAGACCCAGTACTTC	.	.	TRBV6-5	TRBJ2-5
CAIICGGTAGSNGELFF	TGTGCCATTATATGTGGGGGAACCGCCGGGAGTAACGGGGAGCTGTTTTTT	.	.	TRBV21-1	TRBJ2-2
CSVGGPRYNEQFF	TGCAGCGTGGGAGGGCCGAGATACAATGAGCAGTTCTTC	TRBD2	.	TRBV29-1	TRBJ2-1
CASSLLATNTGELFF	TGTGCCAGCAGCTTACTAGCTACGAACACCGGGGAGCTGTTTTTT	.	.	TRBV7-3	TRBJ2-2
CASSLLQPKNIQYF	TGTGCCAGCAGTTTGCTACAGCCCAAAAACATTCAGTACTTC	.	.	TRBV28	TRBJ2-4
CASSLGGGQGNTIYF	TGTGCCAGCAGCTTGGGCGGGGGGCAAGGAAACACCATATATTTT	.	.	TRBV5-5	TRBJ1-3
CASSRTYTEAFF	TGTGCCAGTAGCAGAACATACACTGAAGCTTTCTTT	.	.	TRBV19	TRBJ1-1
CASSLYLAGGPDTQYF	TGTGCCAGCAGCTTATACCTAGCGGGGGGTCCAGATACGCAGTATTTT	TRBD2	.	TRBV7-2	TRBJ2-3
CASSPGAWELTSTDTQYF	TGTGCCAGCTCCCCTGGGGCGTGGGAACTTACTAGCACAGATACGCAGTATTTT	.	.	TRBV11-3	TRBJ2-3
CASSQDPRLAGGSTGELFF	TGTGCCAGCAGCCAAGATCCCCGGCTAGCGGGAGGGAGCACCGGGGAGCTGTTTTTT	TRBD2	.	TRBV4-2	TRBJ2-2
CASTTQDRDNEQFF	TGTGCCAGCACTACCCAGGACAGGGACAATGAGCAGTTCTTC	TRBD1	.	TRBV6-1	TRBJ2-1
CASSLDRAGGNTIYF	TGTGCCAGCAGCTTAGACAGGGCTGGCGGAAACACCATATATTTT	.	.	TRBV7-8	TRBJ1-3
CASSIPAGDRPKNIQYF	TGTGCCAGTAGTATTCCTGCCGGGGACAGGCCCAAAAACATTCAGTACTTC	TRBD1	.	TRBV19	TRBJ2-4
CASSPPNIEGFEQYF	TGTGCCAGCTCACCACCTAACATAGAGGGATTCGAGCAGTACTTC	.	.	TRBV18	TRBJ2-7
CASKAPNTEAFF	TGTGCCAGCAAAGCCCCGAACACTGAAGCTTTCTTT	.	.	TRBV6-5	TRBJ1-1
CASSFNQGADYEQYF	TGTGCCAGCAGCTTCAATCAGGGGGCGGACTACGAGCAGTACTTC	TRBD1	.	TRBV7-2	TRBJ2-7
CASRKAGSTYEQYF	TGTGCCAGCAGGAAGGCGGGGTCCACCTACGAGCAGTACTTC	.	.	TRBV28	TRBJ2-7
CAWNVGTRVQYF	TGTGCCTGGAACGTAGGGACTCGTGTGCAGTACTTC	.	.	TRBV30	TRBJ2-7
CASRKTGGETQYF	TGTGCCAGCAGAAAAACAGGTGGAGAGACCCAGTACTTC	.	.	TRBV12-3/TRBV12-4	TRBJ2-5
CASSLSLSADQPQHF	TGTGCCAGCAGCCTATCTCTCTCCGCGGATCAGCCCCAGCATTTT	.	.	TRBV7-8	TRBJ1-5
CASSNFETGTGLAGRSSYEQYF	TGTGCCAGCAGCAACTTCGAAACAGGGACCGGACTAGCGGGGAGGAGCTCCTACGAGCAGTACTTC	.	once	TRBV21-1	TRBJ2-7
CASSLVGMSTGELFF	TGCGCCAGCAGCTTGGTCGGGATGAGCACCGGGGAGCTGTTTTTT	.	.	TRBV5-1	TRBJ2-2
CASSYAGAGNTIYF	TGCGCCAGCAGCTACGCAGGGGCCGGAAACACCATATATTTT	.	few	TRBV4-3	TRBJ1-3
CASSPGTSGPFYNEQFF	TGTGCCAGCTCACCGGGGACTAGCGGCCCTTTTTACAATGAGCAGTTCTTC	TRBD2	.	TRBV18	TRBJ2-1
CASSLVSDNQPQHF	TGTGCCAGCAGCTTAGTGTCAGACAATCAGCCCCAGCATTTT	.	.	TRBV7-2	TRBJ1-5
CASSYSPTGDIQYF	TGTGCCAGCAGTTACTCGCCCACGGGGGACATTCAGTACTTC	.	.	TRBV6-5	TRBJ2-4
CASSLGLRTTDTQYF	TGTGCCAGCAGCTTGGGACTAAGAACCACAGATACGCAGTATTTT	.	.	TRBV5-5	TRBJ2-3